This TCR beta chain was found in a study of spatial heterogeneity in lung cancer. Study-wide background: There were, on average, more than ten raw-read appearances for each unique TCR and UMI combination.

Unique molecular identifiers tagged every individual TCR cDNA molecule. TCRdb re-called the 5' RACE reads through MiXCR, storing one row per CDR3 protein. The sample lists tens of thousands of distinct CDR3 sequences; approximately 5.2% were seen once. The time point denotes: sample taken at primary tumor resection. In each case, whole RNA from tumor, nontumor lung or frozen PBMC was sequenced unsorted. Untreated early-stage non-small cell lung cancer patients, over 55 in total, were the donors. Overall study results and limits: Ubiquitous expanded tumor TCRs were seen in blood more at resection than at follow-up.

At least ten counts were recorded for this clonotype. The antigen is unknown. The TCR was taken from a female donor with early-stage non-small cell lung cancer. Sequenced here: PBMCs, sampled at surgery.

The DNA of the CDR3 is TGTGCCAGCAGCCGGGAATACGAGCAGTACTTC. Translating it yields CASSREYEQYF. The chain couples TRBV3-1 to TRBJ2-7; D unresolved. V lost 4 bases, J lost 4 bases, and 5 bases lay in between. CDR3 length: 11 amino acids. Germline lookup yields CDR1 LGHDT and CDR2 YNNKEL (reference sequence).